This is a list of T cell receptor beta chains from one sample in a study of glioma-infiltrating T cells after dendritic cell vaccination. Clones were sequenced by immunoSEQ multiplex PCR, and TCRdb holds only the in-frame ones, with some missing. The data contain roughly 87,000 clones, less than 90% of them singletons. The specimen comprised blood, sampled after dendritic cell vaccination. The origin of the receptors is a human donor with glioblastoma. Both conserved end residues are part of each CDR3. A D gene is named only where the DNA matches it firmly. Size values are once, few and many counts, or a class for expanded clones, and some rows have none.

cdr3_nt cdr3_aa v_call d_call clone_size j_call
TGTGCCAGCTCACTCCAGGGGGCTTTGGTTTTCTTT CASSLQGALVFF TRBV18 TRBD1 - TRBJ1-1
TGCGCCAGCAGCCAATCTGTAATACGTGGAGGGAAGAATGAAAAACTGTTTTTT CASSQSVIRGGKNEKLFF TRBV4-1 - - TRBJ1-4
TGTGCCAGCAGGAAACCGGACAGGGGAAGTGAAAAACTGTTTTTT CASRKPDRGSEKLFF TRBV6-1 TRBD1 - TRBJ1-4
TGTGCCAGCAGCTTGGCCCTGACTAGCGAGCACTACGAGCAGTACTTC CASSLALTSEHYEQYF TRBV7-6 TRBD2 - TRBJ2-7
TGTGCCAGCACCATAGGAGAGGGGAACACTGAAGCTTTCTTT CASTIGEGNTEAFF TRBV7-9 - - TRBJ1-1
TGTGCCAGCAAGGACAGGGGGGACACCGGGGAGCTGTTTTTT CASKDRGDTGELFF TRBV2 TRBD1 - TRBJ2-2
TGTGCCTGGGGAGGCGGGGGGCAGAGAGGTTCACCCCTCCACTTT CAWGGGGQRGSPLHF TRBV30 - - TRBJ1-6
TGTGCCAGCAGCTTGGAACGGGGAAATTCACCCCTCCACTTT CASSLERGNSPLHF TRBV5-6 - - TRBJ1-6
TGTGCCAGCAGCCAATTTCGGGGGGAGACTGAAGCTTTCTTT CASSQFRGETEAFF TRBV7-6 - - TRBJ1-1
TGTGCCAGTAGTATGGGGCATGGCTACACCTTC CASSMGHGYTF TRBV19 - once TRBJ1-2
TGTGCCAGCAGCTCTGGCGGGGCCGTGAACACTGAAGCTTTCTTT CASSSGGAVNTEAFF TRBV7-2 - - TRBJ1-1
TGTGCCAGCAGCGTAGCGAACAGCCAAGAGACCCAGTACTTC CASSVANSQETQYF TRBV9 - - TRBJ2-5
TGTGCCAGCAGATCAGGACAGGAGACAACTGAAGCTTTCTTT CASRSGQETTEAFF TRBV9 TRBD1 - TRBJ1-1
TGTGCCAGCAGGCTCGGGACACTCCATCGGCAGCCCCAGCATTTT CASRLGTLHRQPQHF TRBV28 - - TRBJ1-5
TGTGCCAGCGAGGGAGGGTATAATTCACCCCTCCACTTT CASEGGYNSPLHF TRBV6-6 - - TRBJ1-6
TGTGCCAGTAGAACAGGGGGCGATCAGCCCCAGCATTTT CASRTGGDQPQHF TRBV19 TRBD1 - TRBJ1-5
TGTGCCTTGTCAACCGCCCGACTAGGAATTAACACCGGGGAGCTGTTTTTT CALSTARLGINTGELFF TRBV30 - - TRBJ2-2
TGTGCCACCAGCGCGGCCCCGAACACCGGGGAGCTGTTTTTT CATSAAPNTGELFF TRBV15 - - TRBJ2-2
TGCGCCAGCAGCCAAGATCGGGAAGGGCGGGACGGAGCCTACAATGAGCAGTTCTTC CASSQDREGRDGAYNEQFF TRBV4-1 - once TRBJ2-1
TGTGCCAGTACACAGGGGAACTATGGCTACACCTTC CASTQGNYGYTF TRBV19 TRBD1 - TRBJ1-2
TGCAGCGTTGCTAGCGTTTCCACAGATACGCAGTATTTT CSVASVSTDTQYF TRBV29-1 - - TRBJ2-3
TGTGCCAGCAGCAACACAGTGAACACTGAAGCTTTCTTT CASSNTVNTEAFF TRBV9 - - TRBJ1-1
TGTGCCAGCAGTGAGACTTGGGAGTACACTGAAGCTTTCTTT CASSETWEYTEAFF TRBV6-1 - - TRBJ1-1
TGTGCCAGCAGCTTAGAGCGGGGCAGGTTCGGTGTCTTC CASSLERGRFGVF TRBV11-2 - - TRBJ2-1
TGTGCCAGCTCACCCGGGACAGGGGACGATTCACCCCTCCACTTT CASSPGTGDDSPLHF TRBV18 TRBD1 - TRBJ1-6
TGTGCCACCAGCAGAGATTCGACAGGGCGCGCGTTTAACTATGGCTACACCTTC CATSRDSTGRAFNYGYTF TRBV15 TRBD1 - TRBJ1-2
TGCGCCAGCAGCTTGGGGGCAGCCCTGAACACTGAAGCTTTCTTT CASSLGAALNTEAFF TRBV5-1 - - TRBJ1-1
TGTGCTAGTGGTCGGGACACCCCCTACGAGCAGTACTTC CASGRDTPYEQYF TRBV12-5 - - TRBJ2-7
TGCAGCGTTGTGGAGGGCAATCAGCCCCAGCATTTT CSVVEGNQPQHF TRBV29-1 - - TRBJ1-5
TGTGCCAGTAGTATTGAGGGAAGTCCCCTCAATGAGCAGTTCTTC CASSIEGSPLNEQFF TRBV19 - once TRBJ2-1
TGTGCCAGCACCCTGACAGGCTTGCCGGGAGAGACCCAGTACTTC CASTLTGLPGETQYF TRBV2 - medium-sized TRBJ2-5
TGTGCCAGTAATACGGGACAGGGGACTTATGGGAATCAGCCCCAGCATTTT CASNTGQGTYGNQPQHF TRBV19 TRBD1 - TRBJ1-5
TGTGCCACCAAAGGGGATAAGGGCAATCAGCCCCAGCATTTT CATKGDKGNQPQHF TRBV2 - few TRBJ1-5
TGTGCCATCAGGCCAGGTGAGGGCGCAGGCACGAACACCGGGGAGCTGTTTTTT CAIRPGEGAGTNTGELFF TRBV10-3 - - TRBJ2-2
TGTGCCAGCAGTTTATGGACAGGGGATGGCTACACCTTC CASSLWTGDGYTF TRBV27 TRBD1 - TRBJ1-2
TGCGCCAGCAGCCAAGAAGGAGGTGGTATGGACACTGAAGCTTTCTTT CASSQEGGGMDTEAFF TRBV4-1 - - TRBJ1-1
TGTGCCAGCAGCGAGGGGGGGGCCAACTATGGCTACACCTTC CASSEGGANYGYTF TRBV9 - - TRBJ1-2
TGTGCCAGCAGCGCTCGACAGGGTATGAATTCACCCCTCCACTTT CASSARQGMNSPLHF TRBV9 TRBD1 - TRBJ1-6
TGTGCCAGCGGAGAAGGGGCGGGGGGGCACAGAACAGATACGCAGTATTTT CASGEGAGGHRTDTQYF TRBV2 TRBD2 few TRBJ2-3
TGCAGCGGCGCGACTAGCGGGGAAGCCTACGAGCAGTACTTC CSGATSGEAYEQYF TRBV29-1 TRBD2 - TRBJ2-7
TGTGCCAGCAGCTTAATCAGGGCCTCGAGCACCGGGGAGCTGTTTTTT CASSLIRASSTGELFF TRBV7-3 - - TRBJ2-2
TGTGCCAGCAGCTTCACAGGACATAGCAATCAGCCCCAGCATTTT CASSFTGHSNQPQHF TRBV5-5 - few TRBJ1-5
TGTGCCAGCAGCTTATTAGTACGTAGCACTGAAGCTTTCTTT CASSLLVRSTEAFF TRBV7-3 - - TRBJ1-1
TGTGCCACCAGCCACAGCGGGAGAGGCGAGCAGTACTTC CATSHSGRGEQYF TRBV15 TRBD2 - TRBJ2-7
TGTGCCAGCTCACCTCGAGCCGGGACTGGGGGGGGTGGCACTGAAGCTTTCTTT CASSPRAGTGGGGTEAFF TRBV18 - - TRBJ1-1
TGTGCCAGCAGTGAACCGAACAGAAACACTGAAGCTTTCTTT CASSEPNRNTEAFF TRBV2 - - TRBJ1-1
TGCGCCAGCAGTCCCGTCCAGGGAGGTAACACTGAAGCTTTCTTT CASSPVQGGNTEAFF TRBV5-1 - - TRBJ1-1
TGTGCCAGTAACCGCCCCGACAGGGGGAAGGGGAATGAGCAGTTCTTC CASNRPDRGKGNEQFF TRBV19 TRBD1 - TRBJ2-1
TGCGCCAGCGCCCCACATCACGGACAGCGAAGTGACTATGGCTACACCTTC CASAPHHGQRSDYGYTF TRBV4-3 - - TRBJ1-2
TGTGCCACCAGCCCCAGGGCCCTCACTGAAGCTTTCTTT CATSPRALTEAFF TRBV15 - - TRBJ1-1
TGTGCCAGCAGCGGGACTAGCGACGAGCAGTACTTC CASSGTSDEQYF TRBV5-4 TRBD2 - TRBJ2-7
TGTGCCTGGAGTCACCCGGGCAGGGCGAACACAGATACGCAGTATTTT CAWSHPGRANTDTQYF TRBV30 - - TRBJ2-3
TGTGCCAGCAGCGTAGGAGGGACAGGGGGAGAAAAACTGTTTTTT CASSVGGTGGEKLFF TRBV9 TRBD1 - TRBJ1-4
TGTGCCAGCAGAGCTATGAGCGCAAGAACTAATGAAAAACTGTTTTTT CASRAMSARTNEKLFF TRBV4-2 - once TRBJ1-4